The rows below give T cell receptor beta chains drawn from one sample of a study of CXCR3-negative and CXCR3-positive naive CD8 T cells. TCRdb re-called the 5' RACE reads; every CDR3 protein appears as one record, without DNA. The specimen's table records under 150,000 distinct CDR3 sequences. Sequenced: naive CXCR3+ CD8+ T cells from blood. The receptor set was obtained from a human donor in good health. Some clones in this sample may be carry-over from other donors' samples. Each CDR3 is given with its conserved first and last residue.

TRBJ2-1 | TRBV12-3/TRBV12-4 | 12 | CASSVDYNEQFF
TRBJ2-7 | TRBV5-5 | 16 | CASSLEGAGPAHEQYF
TRBJ1-5 | TRBV9 | 15 | CASSVGGGVNQPQHF
TRBJ1-4 | TRBV7-9 | 14 | CASSWSLGDEKLFF
TRBJ2-3 | TRBV25-1 | 13 | CASSPPYTDTQYF
TRBJ2-3 | TRBV2 | 18 | CASSEAGILAGDTDTQYF
TRBJ2-5 | TRBV29-1 | 12 | CSVGGVRETQYF
TRBJ2-1 | TRBV12-3/TRBV12-4 | 14 | CASSRTGGGNEQFF
TRBJ2-3 | TRBV20-1 | 14 | CSALGLASTDTQYF
TRBJ2-7 | TRBV28 | 14 | CASSRKGYSYEQYF
TRBJ2-1 | TRBV20-1 | 12 | CSAEDVYNEQFF
TRBJ2-1 | TRBV14 | 15 | CASSPERGGYNEQFF
TRBJ2-1 | TRBV2 | 14 | CASSGSGGYNEQFF
TRBJ1-1 | TRBV6-1 | 14 | CASSDLVLNTEAFF
TRBJ2-7 | TRBV29-1 | 13 | CSVEGRTLGEQYF
TRBJ1-1 | TRBV28 | 15 | CASSLGGDLNTEAFF
TRBJ2-7 | TRBV6-6 | 15 | CASSQVTDISYEQYF
TRBJ2-7 | TRBV20-1 | 13 | CSARGGASYEQYF
TRBJ2-7 | TRBV27 | 14 | CASSSGTDSYEQYF
TRBJ2-7 | TRBV10-2 | 12 | CASASGAYEQYF
TRBJ2-7 | TRBV4-1 | 13 | CASSLWDRYEQYF
TRBJ1-2 | TRBV20-1 | 16 | CSARDVTELAPYGYTF
TRBJ1-1 | TRBV28 | 14 | CASWTRGWRTEAFF
TRBJ2-7 | TRBV12-3/TRBV12-4 | 13 | CASRGSPKYEQYF
TRBJ1-2 | TRBV28 | 12 | CASRRGSYGYTF
TRBJ1-2 | TRBV30 | 13 | CAWGVLRDSGYTF
TRBJ1-2 | TRBV4-1 | 15 | CASSQVVQGDYGYTF
TRBJ2-1 | TRBV29-1 | 13 | CSEGDSLRGEQFF
TRBJ2-1 | TRBV6-5 | 12 | CASSKTENEQFF
TRBJ2-2 | TRBV29-1 | 12 | CSGFGGLGELFF
TRBJ2-1 | TRBV11-2 | 15 | CASSLEGAPYNEQFF
TRBJ2-2 | TRBV29-1 | 15 | CSAPKGREEVGELFF
TRBJ1-4 | TRBV30 | 13 | CAWTGTGVEKLFF
TRBJ1-1 | TRBV21-1 | 14 | CASSKVSGSTEAFF
TRBJ2-4 | TRBV3-1 | 14 | CASSQGIPKNIQYF
TRBJ2-7 | TRBV5-1 | 13 | CASTPDNSYEQYF
TRBJ2-1 | TRBV3-1 | 18 | CASSQDPPTSFAYNEQFF
TRBJ2-1 | TRBV29-1 | 14 | CSVFGNGVSNEQFF
TRBJ2-5 | TRBV27 | 12 | CAAGATQETQYF
TRBJ2-7 | TRBV6-5 | 15 | CASSYEQGNSYEQYF
TRBJ2-2 | TRBV29-1 | 14 | CSVPRGANTGELFF
TRBJ1-2 | TRBV6-2/TRBV6-3 | 18 | CASSYPPGSTGVMDGYTF
TRBJ1-2 | TRBV4-3 | 15 | CASSQEQGSIYGYTF
TRBJ1-1 | TRBV20-1 | 11 | CSGQGYTEAFF
TRBJ2-2 | TRBV12-3/TRBV12-4 | 14 | CASSLLGTTGELFF
TRBJ2-7 | TRBV2 | 14 | CASTWTSGSYEQYF
TRBJ2-3 | TRBV12-3/TRBV12-4 | 11 | CASSFGDTQYF
TRBJ2-5 | TRBV10-2 | 16 | CASSELFPPTPETQYF
TRBJ1-3 | TRBV4-2 | 20 | CASSARELGSFGGSGNTIYF
TRBJ2-5 | TRBV19 | 13 | CASSIKIRETQYF
TRBJ1-2 | TRBV12-3/TRBV12-4 | 15 | CASSFGTGVYYGYTF
TRBJ2-7 | TRBV13 | 14 | CASSLRSSGVEQYF
TRBJ2-1 | TRBV6-5 | 14 | CASSPTGSLNEQFF